The entry below gives a single T cell receptor (beta chain) sequence along with its context. The source of the sample is a study of blood T cell repertoires in COVID-19. Study information: Sample material is recorded as cDNA or gDNA derived from T cells, B-cell-depleted T cells, or PBMCs.

Measured with immunoSEQ multiplex PCR; TCRdb has only the in-frame clones, and not every one. The sample holds approximately 230,000 clones, about 86% seen once. Germline CDR1 reads MNHEY; CDR2 reads SVGAGI. The CDR3 covers 15 residues. The V end was cut by 6 bases, the J end by 0 bases, with 11 bases between. Sequenced sample: peripheral blood. The rearrangement uses TRBV6-5 and TRBJ1-4, with D hard to call. This TCR came from an elderly man with acute or convalescent COVID-19. The CDR3 is CASRPTSATNEKLFF. The CDR3, as DNA: TGTGCCAGCAGGCCCACCAGTGCAACTAATGAAAAACTGTTTTTT.